This is a list of T cell receptor beta chains from one sample in a study of CD8+ T cells in alopecia areata. Profiled with immunoSEQ multiplex PCR; TCRdb holds only in-frame clones, not every one. Among some 170,000 clones listed, approximately 53% were seen once. This material consisted of CD8+ T cells sorted from blood, taken at week 24, from a patient treated with tofacitinib. These receptor sequences come from a human donor with alopecia areata. The CDR3 runs from the conserved cysteine through the conserved F or W. A D gene is named only where the DNA matches it firmly. Clone sizes are given selectively: once, few, many, or a class where the clone is expanded.

CDR3 DNA: TGTGCCAGCTACCAAGGACAGGGGGCCTACGAGCAGTACTTC
CDR3 protein: CASYQGQGAYEQYF
D gene: TRBD1
V gene: TRBV10-3
clone size: -
J gene: TRBJ2-7
CDR3 length: 14

CDR3 DNA: TGTGCCTGGAGTGCCACAGGGGTCGAGCAGTACTTC
CDR3 protein: CAWSATGVEQYF
D gene: TRBD1
V gene: TRBV30
clone size: once
J gene: TRBJ2-7
CDR3 length: 12

CDR3 DNA: TGCGCCAGCAGCCGAACTAGCGGGGGTGTTCAAGAGACCCAGTACTTC
CDR3 protein: CASSRTSGGVQETQYF
D gene: TRBD2
V gene: TRBV4-3
clone size: -
J gene: TRBJ2-5
CDR3 length: 16

CDR3 DNA: TGTGCCAGCAGCTTTTATTGGGGGTCGAACACTGAAGCTTTCTTT
CDR3 protein: CASSFYWGSNTEAFF
D gene: -
V gene: TRBV11-2
clone size: -
J gene: TRBJ1-1
CDR3 length: 15

CDR3 DNA: TGTGCCAGCAGCCCGGGGGGAACCGCAGCTTTCTTT
CDR3 protein: CASSPGGTAAFF
D gene: -
V gene: TRBV7-9
clone size: once
J gene: TRBJ1-1
CDR3 length: 12

CDR3 DNA: TGCAGCGCACATGCTACTACAGGGACGAATGAGCAGTTCTTC
CDR3 protein: CSAHATTGTNEQFF
D gene: -
V gene: TRBV29-1
clone size: -
J gene: TRBJ2-1
CDR3 length: 14

CDR3 DNA: TGTGCCACACGGCAGGGGAGAACTGAAGCTTTCTTT
CDR3 protein: CATRQGRTEAFF
D gene: -
V gene: TRBV6-6
clone size: -
J gene: TRBJ1-1
CDR3 length: 12

CDR3 DNA: TGTGCCAGCAGCGTAGGGGTAGCGGGGGGCTACGAGCAGTACTTC
CDR3 protein: CASSVGVAGGYEQYF
D gene: TRBD2
V gene: TRBV9
clone size: -
J gene: TRBJ2-7
CDR3 length: 15

CDR3 DNA: TGTGCCAGCAGCTCAACTCATCAACGCCACGAGCAGTACTTC
CDR3 protein: CASSSTHQRHEQYF
D gene: -
V gene: TRBV5-6
clone size: -
J gene: TRBJ2-7
CDR3 length: 14

CDR3 DNA: TGTGCCAGCAGCTTGGAATCTTATTCAGGGTACTACGAGCAGTACTTC
CDR3 protein: CASSLESYSGYYEQYF
D gene: -
V gene: TRBV5-4
clone size: few
J gene: TRBJ2-7
CDR3 length: 16

CDR3 DNA: TGCGCCAGCAGCCAAGATTTCTTGCGGGGGGCCACAGATACGCAGTATTTT
CDR3 protein: CASSQDFLRGATDTQYF
D gene: TRBD2
V gene: TRBV4-3
clone size: -
J gene: TRBJ2-3
CDR3 length: 17

CDR3 DNA: TGTGCCAGCAGCCCGGGGACAGGGAACACCGGGGAGCTGTTTTTT
CDR3 protein: CASSPGTGNTGELFF
D gene: TRBD1
V gene: TRBV7-9
clone size: few
J gene: TRBJ2-2
CDR3 length: 15

CDR3 DNA: TGTGCCAGCAGCACCCGGGGGACTGATACGCAGTATTTT
CDR3 protein: CASSTRGTDTQYF
D gene: -
V gene: TRBV13
clone size: few
J gene: TRBJ2-3
CDR3 length: 13

CDR3 DNA: TGTGCCAGCAGTTTGGGGGGGGTAGGGCAGCCCCAGCATTTT
CDR3 protein: CASSLGGVGQPQHF
D gene: -
V gene: TRBV27
clone size: -
J gene: TRBJ1-5
CDR3 length: 14

CDR3 DNA: TGTGCCAGCAGCTCACCGGGTACAAGGGGAGAGACCCAGTACTTC
CDR3 protein: CASSSPGTRGETQYF
D gene: -
V gene: TRBV7-9
clone size: -
J gene: TRBJ2-5
CDR3 length: 15

CDR3 DNA: TGTGCCAGTAGTATCCGGGACTACTATCAGCCCCAGCATTTT
CDR3 protein: CASSIRDYYQPQHF
D gene: -
V gene: TRBV19
clone size: few
J gene: TRBJ1-5
CDR3 length: 14

CDR3 DNA: TGCGCCAGCAGCCACGGTGACAGTTCCTCTGGGGCCAACGTCCTGACTTTC
CDR3 protein: CASSHGDSSSGANVLTF
D gene: -
V gene: TRBV4-3
clone size: -
J gene: TRBJ2-6
CDR3 length: 17

CDR3 DNA: TGTGCCAGCAGCTTGGAAGGAGGTCAGGGTGCAAGACAGCCCCAGCATTTT
CDR3 protein: CASSLEGGQGARQPQHF
D gene: -
V gene: TRBV5-4
clone size: few
J gene: TRBJ1-5
CDR3 length: 17

CDR3 DNA: TGTGCCAGCAGTTCCTATTTCGGGCAGCCCCAGCATTTT
CDR3 protein: CASSSYFGQPQHF
D gene: -
V gene: TRBV27
clone size: -
J gene: TRBJ1-5
CDR3 length: 13

CDR3 DNA: TGTGCCAGCACACGAGGTGACAACACTGAAGCTTTCTTT
CDR3 protein: CASTRGDNTEAFF
D gene: -
V gene: TRBV5-6
clone size: -
J gene: TRBJ1-1
CDR3 length: 13

CDR3 DNA: TGTGCCAGCAGCCGGGACAGCCAAACGTACGAGCAGTACTTC
CDR3 protein: CASSRDSQTYEQYF
D gene: TRBD1
V gene: TRBV13
clone size: -
J gene: TRBJ2-7
CDR3 length: 14

CDR3 DNA: TGCGCCAGCAGCCTAGGTAGGGGGCAATACACTGAAGCTTTCTTT
CDR3 protein: CASSLGRGQYTEAFF
D gene: TRBD1
V gene: TRBV4-3
clone size: few
J gene: TRBJ1-1
CDR3 length: 15

CDR3 DNA: TGTGCCAGTAGCCTGGACGGGGAATCCTACGAGCAGTACTTC
CDR3 protein: CASSLDGESYEQYF
D gene: -
V gene: TRBV19
clone size: few
J gene: TRBJ2-7
CDR3 length: 14

CDR3 DNA: TGTGCCAGCAGTCTCGGGTTAGGTCAGGGCTACACCTTC
CDR3 protein: CASSLGLGQGYTF
D gene: -
V gene: TRBV27
clone size: once
J gene: TRBJ1-2
CDR3 length: 13

CDR3 DNA: TGTGCCAGCACCGGACTAGCGGGAACCACCGGGGAGCTGTTTTTT
CDR3 protein: CASTGLAGTTGELFF
D gene: TRBD2
V gene: TRBV27
clone size: -
J gene: TRBJ2-2
CDR3 length: 15